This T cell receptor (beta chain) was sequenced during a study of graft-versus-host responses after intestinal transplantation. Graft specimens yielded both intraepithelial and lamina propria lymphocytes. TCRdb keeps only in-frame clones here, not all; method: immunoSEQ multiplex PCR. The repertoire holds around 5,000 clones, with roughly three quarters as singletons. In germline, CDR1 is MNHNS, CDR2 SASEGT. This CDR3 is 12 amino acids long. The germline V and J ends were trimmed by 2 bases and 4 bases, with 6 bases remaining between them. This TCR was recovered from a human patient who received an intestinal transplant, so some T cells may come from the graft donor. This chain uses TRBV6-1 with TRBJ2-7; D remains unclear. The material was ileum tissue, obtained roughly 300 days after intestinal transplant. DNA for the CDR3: TGTGCCAGCAGTGAATTTTCTTACGAGCAGTACTTC. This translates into CASSEFSYEQYF.